The 12 T cell receptor beta chains below all came from one sample that was sequenced in a study of T cell repertoires in cytomegalovirus infection. TCRdb passed the reads through MiXCR, listing each CDR3 protein once. The table has around 260,000 distinct CDR3 sequences, around 25% seen once. The material sequenced was PBMCs. These receptors were obtained from a human donor in good health (CMV status not recorded). Some clones in this sample may be carry-over from other donors' samples.

The V call is TRBV5-1, the J call TRBJ1-1, with D possibly being TRBD1 (5 bases). The V gene's germline CDR1 is SGHRS and CDR2 YFSETQ. The CDR3 extends over 14 amino acids. Trimming stripped 0 bases from V and 1 base from J, with 7 bases between. The CDR3 nucleotides read TGCGCCAGCAGCTTGGGACAGTGGAACACTGAAGCTTTCTTT. Its translation: CASSLGQWNTEAFF.

The table lists this clonotype with a few counts. This CDR3 reads CASSLRTSGGEEQFF. CDR3 nucleotide sequence: TGTGCCAGCAGCCTAAGGACTAGCGGGGGGGAAGAGCAGTTCTTC. The chain carries TRBV7-3 and TRBJ2-1; 15 bases are a match to TRBD2. This CDR3 is built from 15 residues. V trimming: 5 bases; J trimming: 10 bases; junction bases outside the gene matches: 6. Germline lookup yields CDR1 SGHTA and CDR2 FQGTGA. Full variable domain (outside the CDR3, taken from reference TRBV7-3 and TRBJ2-1): GAGVSQTPSNKVTEKGKYVELRCDPISGHTALYWYRQSLGQGPEFLIYFQGTGAADDSGLPNDRFFAVRPEGSVSTLKIQRTERGDSAVYLCASSLRTSGGEEQFFGPGTRLTVL.

The rearrangement joins TRBV7-9 to TRBJ2-1; D tentatively reads TRBD1 or TRBD2 (7 bases each). Germline CDR1 is SEHNR and CDR2 is FQNEAQ (reference sequence). V gave up 5 bases and J gave up 7 bases, with 18 bases separating them. The CDR3 extends over 15 amino acids. Here the CDR3 reads CASSQGGETRNEQFF. CDR3 coding DNA: TGTGCCAGCAGCCAGGGGGGGGAGACGAGGAATGAGCAGTTCTTC.

The chain links TRBV5-1 to TRBJ1-1; 9 nucleotides align to TRBD1. Trimming at V came to 4 bases and at J to 0 bases, leaving 10 bases not matched to a gene. This CDR3 spans 17 amino acids. Germline CDR1 and CDR2: SGHRS and YFSETQ. In nucleotides, the CDR3 is TGCGCCAGCAGCCCGGTAGGACAGGGGTCTATGAACACTGAAGCTTTCTTT. Its protein is CASSPVGQGSMNTEAFF.

The rearrangement links TRBV20-1 to TRBJ2-1; TRBD2 matches at 9 bases. CDR1 DFQATT and CDR2 SNEGSKA come from the germline V gene (reference sequence). The CDR3 runs to 15 residues. V shed 2 bases and J 4 bases; nucleotides not matched to a gene: 6. CDR3 sequence (DNA): TGCAGTGCTAGAAGCGGGGGGATTGATTACAATGAGCAGTTCTTC. This gives the protein CSARSGGIDYNEQFF.

The chain combines TRBV19 with TRBJ2-1; D not resolved. V was clipped by 3 bases and J by 9 bases, with 12 bases between them. The CDR3 totals 13 residues. CDR1 is LNHDA and CDR2 is SQIVND in the germline V gene (reference sequence). The CDR3 region is CASSIESAAEQFF. The CDR3 nucleotides are TGTGCCAGTAGTATTGAGTCGGCGGCTGAGCAGTTCTTC.

The genes are TRBV7-2 and TRBJ2-3; TRBD1 agrees at 10 bases. Germline V gene sequence: CDR1 SGHTA, CDR2 FQGNSA. V gave up 4 bases and J gave up 1 base; unmatched junction bases: 2. The CDR3 has 15 amino acids. CDR3 nucleotide sequence: TGTGCCAGCAGCTCTGGGACAGGGGGCACAGATACGCAGTATTTT. Translation: CASSSGTGGTDTQYF.

This chain uses TRBV12-3 or TRBV12-4 with TRBJ2-1; 11 bases line up with TRBD2. V dropped 1 base and J dropped 5; count of bases not matched to a gene: 4. The CDR3 loop spans 16 amino acids. The CDR3, as DNA: TGTGCCAGCAGTTTAGTGGGACTAGCGGCGAACAATGAGCAGTTCTTC. It encodes CASSLVGLAANNEQFF.

Details on this clonotype: Given a much more abundant clone one base away, this may be a read error. The chain couples TRBV7-6 to TRBJ2-2; D gene ambiguous. This CDR3 is 13 amino acids long. Germline assignment: CDR1 SGHVS and CDR2 FNYEAQ. The CDR3 DNA sequence: TGTGTCAGCAGCCTGGCGAACACCGGGGAGCTGTTTTTT. Translation: CVSSLANTGELFF. The variable domain in full, with the rest retrieved from reference TRBV7-6 and TRBJ2-2, is GAGVSQSPRYKVTKRGQDVALRCDPISGHVSLYWYRQALGQGPEFLTYFNYEAQQDKSGLPNDRFSAERPEGSISTLTIQRTEQRDSAMYRCVSSLANTGELFFGEGSRLTVL.

The chain has TRBV19 and TRBJ2-4, with TRBD1 as a possible D gene (6 bases). In germline, CDR1 is LNHDA, CDR2 SQIVND (reference sequence). The V gene lost 10 bases and the J gene lost 9 bases, with 16 bases spanning the gap. The CDR3 extends over 12 amino acids. The CDR3: CATSGELGIQYF. The CDR3, as DNA: TGTGCCACCTCAGGGGAGCTTGGCATTCAGTACTTC.

The chain has TRBV7-9 and TRBJ1-1; D not certain. The CDR3 consists of 14 residues. V gave up 0 bases and J gave up 3 bases, with 8 bases separating them. CDR1 is SEHNR and CDR2 is FQNEAQ in the germline V gene (reference sequence). DNA of the CDR3: TGTGCCAGCAGCTTAGCCGGCGTTTACACTGAAGCTTTCTTT. Amino acid sequence: CASSLAGVYTEAFF.

This clonotype was seen a few times. V and J are TRBV7-2 and TRBJ1-1; the D gene is possibly TRBD1 (5 bases). CDR3 length: 14 amino acids. Trimming cost V 5 bases and J 5 bases, with 15 bases left between them. CDR1 and CDR2 from the germline V gene are SGHTA and FQGNSA. The CDR3 is CASSPSNHRTEAFF. The CDR3 DNA sequence: TGTGCCAGCAGCCCCAGTAACCACAGGACTGAAGCTTTCTTT.